This TCR beta chain was recovered during a study of T cell responses to AZD1222 COVID-19 vaccine. Broader study findings: Nearly half of the spike-specific TCRs reportedly recognize variant regions that carry no mutations.

With 6 bases clipped from V and 0 bases from J, the junction kept 11 bases outside the gene matches. The CDR3 contains 16 residues. The germline gives CDR1 SGHRS, CDR2 YFSETQ. The data were produced by immunoSEQ multiplex PCR, yet TCRdb's version contains in-frame clones alone and is incomplete. Here the sample spans about 130,000 clones, about nine tenths being singletons. On this clone: What it binds is unknown.

V usage is TRBV5-1 and J usage is TRBJ2-7, with TRBD2 matching over 8 bases. Sequenced material: peripheral blood, taken on day 0 of AZD1222 vaccination. This TCR was recovered from an adult in good health. The CDR3 here is CASMRVAGSHSYEQYF. In DNA, the CDR3 is TGCGCCAGCATGAGGGTAGCGGGGTCCCACTCCTACGAGCAGTACTTC.